This paragraph reports one T cell receptor (beta chain). A few counts support this clonotype. Its antigen is unknown. Base qualities are missing; no much larger clone stands one base away. These data are taken from a study of identical twins (dated by TCRdb to 2016 to 2018). With respect to the entire study: TCR alpha and beta repertoires from monozygotic twins, unrelated adults of various ages and cord blood were deep-sequenced to test whether fetal clonotypes persist. To rule out contamination, the twin experiments were replicated at different times with different library preparation protocols. Results the study describes overall, beyond this receptor: Fewer insertions were carried by abundant cord blood beta clonotypes; a weaker similar trend was observed in young adult naive repertoires, while no such trend was observed in memory repertoires. Compared with coincidental sharing between unrelated individuals, out-of-frame TCR alpha sequences shared between twins showed an excess of sequences with low generation probability. Invariant T cells such as MAIT and iNKT could partly confound zero-insertion analyses, though diverse VJ usage argued against this for most clonotypes. The excess sharing between twins in beta out-of-frame sequences was weaker because fewer shared sequences reduced the signal-to-noise ratio. In monozygotic twins, recombination models systematically underestimated out-of-frame TCR alpha sharing, but the models matched the sharing seen between unrelated individuals. Because the same donors could not be followed over many years, the conclusions depended on cross-sectional statistical analysis.

From a lookup of the germline V gene, CDR1 and CDR2 are SGHTA and FQGNSA. After removal of 2 bases from V and 10 bases from J, the junction retains 12 bases not matched to a gene. From the cysteine up to the phenylalanine, the CDR3 has a length of 16 residues. Only the CDR3 portion is preserved as DNA: 48 bases, with reading frame beginning at the first base. Only healthy Caucasian donors were included. Three pairs of female monozygotic twins, all aged about 18 to 29 years, made up the twin cohort. Positive isolation kits from Invitrogen were used to isolate the CD4+ and CD8+ T cell populations. Library construction relied on 5' RACE. TCRdb shows the sequencer as Illumina HiSeq 2000. Template switching introduced a universal primer binding site; the final cDNA contained a unique molecular identifier, enabling accurate counting of TCR cDNA molecules. First-strand cDNA for TCR alpha and beta chains was synthesized from specific primers in the conserved constant-segment region. To control for contamination, every cDNA library was double barcoded, receiving both a SMART-Mk sample barcode and Illumina barcodes. TruSeq adapter sequences, together with Illumina sample barcodes, were added in two successive PCR steps. TCR alpha and beta cDNA libraries were sequenced on the Illumina HiSeq platform with custom primers. The authors processed their data as follows. MiGEC was used to process raw reads and extract unique molecular identifiers, and MiXCR was used to find CDR3 positions. Recombination models were inferred per individual with the repgenHMM and IGoR tools using an EM algorithm. The analysis of shared clonotypes was done with the tcR package in R, with sharing normalized by the product of cloneset sizes. To study raw recombination free of thymic and clonal selection effects, out-of-frame nonproductive sequences were analyzed. Clones were called with MiXCR by TCRdb after fastp trimmed the public reads at Q25, and only in-frame beta chains were retained. Rows merge per CDR3 protein into single entries with the most common DNA and genes. TCRdb, rather than the study authors, made the V and J calls. The sample includes roughly 200,000 distinct CDR3 sequences, with approximately 16% observed a single time. Of the sample, roughly two fifths falls within the top ten clones.

These data were also filed under a second study, of T cells expressing NK-cell markers. That second publication adds: Three sorted T-cell subsets (CD3+CD56+NKG2C+, CD3+CD56+NKG2C- and CD3+CD56-NKG2C+) from about 8 donors had their TCR beta-chain repertoires profiled. Among the eight sequenced donors, only one was HCMV-seronegative, while the other seven were HCMV-seropositive. To restrict sorting to alphabetaTCR-expressing T cells, an anti-gammadeltaTCR antibody was added in several experiments. In over five donors, the dominant CD3+CD56+NKG2C+ clonotypes were among the top 10 CD8+ clonotypes and accounted for about 1.0-7.5% of CD8+ T cells. Those dominant clonotypes were again the most abundant among CD3+CD56-NKG2C+ cells in a few donors, at 28.3-60.1%. Whether the expanded NKG2C-expressing T cell clones were specific for HCMV antigens was left unclear. The eight sequenced donors were randomly selected healthy volunteers, three men and five women. A commercial ELISA kit detecting HCMV-specific IgG in serum was used to determine HCMV serostatus. Reads were demultiplexed and grouped by UMI with MIGEC, and clonotypes were assembled and quantified with MiTCR. To exclude erroneous sequences, only TCR cDNA sequences supported by at least two reads were retained. The tcR package was used for downstream repertoire analysis, and clonotypes were matched across fractions by CDR3 nucleotide sequence plus V segment. VDJmatch was used to annotate antigen specificity against VDJdb, with one amino acid substitution in CDR3 allowed.

Sequencing input: CD8+ T cells sorted from blood. This receptor was obtained from a woman under 30 in good health. The chain couples TRBV7-2 to TRBJ2-1; 9 central bases correspond to TRBD2. The DNA is as follows: TGTGCCAGCAGCTTATGGGGCGGGGGGGACCCCCGGGAGCAGTTCTTC. It translates as CASSLWGGGDPREQFF. Here the CDR3 is joined to the reference TRBV7-2 and TRBJ2-1 genes, and the full variable domain is: GAGVSQSPSNKVTEKGKDVELRCDPISGHTALYWYRQSLGQGLEFLIYFQGNSAPDKSGLPSDRFSAERTGGSVSTLTIQRTQQEDSAVYLCASSLWGGGDPREQFFGPGTRLTVL.